A single sample is the source of the 30 T cell receptor beta chains below, sequenced in a study of early T cells in non-severe SARS-CoV-2 infection. A single record per CDR3 protein comes from TCRdb applying MiXCR to the 5' RACE reads. The table lists tens of thousands of distinct CDR3 sequences, under 15% of them singletons. The sequenced sample was whole blood. The receptors shown here come from an adult who was a healthcare worker with PCR-confirmed SARS-CoV-2 infection or an uninfected control (not recorded which).

The table lists this clonotype with a few counts. The gene calls are TRBV20-1 and TRBJ1-5; D unclear. The CDR3 has 12 amino acids. CDR1 is DFQATT, CDR2 SNEGSKA, per germline (reference sequence). V shed 5 bases and J shed 9 bases, with 14 bases lying between them. The CDR3 protein is CSAGESGRPQHF. CDR3 nucleotides: TGCAGTGCTGGCGAAAGTGGAAGGCCCCAGCATTTT.

The chain is built from TRBV20-1 and TRBJ2-3; TRBD2 is a possible D gene (6 bases). Trimming removed 4 bases from V and 10 bases from J, with 21 bases in between. This CDR3 contains 14 residues. Germline values: CDR1 DFQATT, CDR2 SNEGSKA (reference sequence). The CDR3 sequence is CSAKMGGRGPPQYF. CDR3 nucleotide sequence: TGCAGTGCTAAGATGGGGGGTCGGGGACCCCCGCAGTATTTT.

This clonotype has only a few counts. The chain carries TRBV6-5 and TRBJ1-1; 11 nucleotides agree with TRBD1. The CDR3 covers 17 residues. Germline V gene sequence: CDR1 MNHEY, CDR2 SVGAGI. V was pared by 2 bases and J by 4 bases, with 9 bases of the junction left unmatched. The CDR3 reads CASSYRWTGGIGTEAFF. CDR3 DNA sequence: TGTGCCAGCAGTTACCGCTGGACAGGGGGCATCGGCACTGAAGCTTTCTTT.

This clonotype was seen repeatedly, ten times or more. J is TRBJ2-7 and V is TRBV28; no firm D call. CDR1 is MDHEN and CDR2 is SYDVKM in the germline V gene. The CDR3 loop spans 14 amino acids. The V and J ends lost 4 bases and 2 bases respectively, with 12 bases between them. CDR3 region: CASSYLTTTYEQYF. DNA of the CDR3: TGTGCCAGCAGTTATCTCACGACAACCTACGAGCAGTACTTC.

Only a few counts were recorded for this clonotype. The chain is built from TRBV2 and TRBJ1-2; 7 positions agree with TRBD1. In germline, CDR1 is SNHLY, CDR2 FYNNEI. This CDR3 contains 14 residues. CDR3 protein: CVNSPDRASYGYTF. The CDR3 bases are TGTGTCAACAGTCCAGACAGGGCCTCTTATGGCTACACCTTC.

This clonotype was recorded at least ten times. The rearrangement links TRBV10-3 to TRBJ2-5, with 14 bases matching TRBD2. CDR3 length: 18 residues. Germline trimming cut 3 bases from V and 4 bases from J; bases unmatched to any gene: 10. Germline V gene sequence: CDR1 ENHRY, CDR2 SYGVKD. The CDR3 DNA is TGTGCCATCAGTGATCCGGGACTAGCGGGAGTGGCAGGAGAGACCCAGTACTTC. Amino acid sequence: CAISDPGLAGVAGETQYF.

The sample holds many counts of this clonotype. V usage is TRBV20-1 and J usage is TRBJ2-5, with D possibly being TRBD1 or TRBD2 (5 bases each). The CDR3 spans 15 residues. V lost 4 bases to trimming and J lost 1 base, with 16 bases between them. Looked up from germline, CDR1 is DFQATT and CDR2 is SNEGSKA (reference sequence). The CDR3 sequence is CSAKGTEGSQETQYF. CDR3 coding DNA: TGCAGTGCTAAAGGGACGGAAGGATCCCAAGAGACCCAGTACTTC.

V usage is TRBV4-1 and J usage is TRBJ1-1, with D hard to call. Trimming removed 0 bases from V and 6 bases from J, with 14 bases in between. CDR1 MGHRA and CDR2 YSYEKL come from the germline V gene. CDR3 size: 15 residues. This CDR3 is CASSQEATINAEAFF. CDR3 bases: TGCGCCAGCAGCCAAGAGGCTACGATAAACGCTGAAGCTTTCTTT.

This clonotype was observed many times. The chain uses TRBV12-3 or TRBV12-4 and TRBJ2-1; no reliable D call. The CDR3 runs 12 residues. V gave up 3 bases and J gave up 2 bases, with 2 bases separating them. The CDR3 spells CASSFPYNEQFF. In DNA form, the CDR3 reads TGTGCCAGCAGTTTCCCCTACAATGAGCAGTTCTTC.

This clonotype was observed a handful of times. The V gene is TRBV11-2, the J gene TRBJ2-1; possibly TRBD2 for D (6 bases). CDR1 and CDR2 (germline): SGHAT, FQNNGV. CDR3 length: 14 amino acids. Trimming took 0 bases from V and 9 from J, leaving 12 bases between them. The CDR3 is CASSLETGEAEQFF. CDR3 nucleotide sequence: TGTGCCAGCAGCTTAGAAACCGGGGAGGCTGAGCAGTTCTTC.

This clonotype was seen only once. V and J are TRBV4-3 and TRBJ2-7, with unresolved D. Trimming left V 1 base short and J 6 bases short, with 22 bases between. This CDR3 has 17 amino acids. Germline assignment: CDR1 LGHNA and CDR2 YSLEER. The CDR3 sequence: CASSQGRGSQTPGEQYF. The DNA of the CDR3 is TGCGCCAGCAGCCAAGGACGTGGGTCTCAGACTCCCGGCGAGCAGTACTTC.

The chain links TRBV5-1 to TRBJ2-2; unclear D gene. Germline V gene lookup returns CDR1 SGHRS and CDR2 YFSETQ. Trimming removed 3 bases at V and 2 bases at J, with 11 bases between. This CDR3 has 15 amino acids. CDR3 in DNA: TGCGCCAGCAGCTCTACCGGTACCAACACCGGGGAGCTGTTTTTT. Its translation: CASSSTGTNTGELFF.

This clonotype was detected a few times. The chain uses TRBV2 and TRBJ2-5; 9 positions agree with TRBD2. Trimming removed 6 bases from V and 2 bases from J; junction bases left unmatched: 4. Germline-derived CDR1 and CDR2 are SNHLY and FYNNEI. This CDR3 is 14 amino acids long. CDR3 in amino acids: CASRPLAGQETQYF. The CDR3 DNA sequence: TGTGCCAGCAGGCCCCTAGCGGGACAAGAGACCCAGTACTTC.

This clonotype occurred a few times. The chain combines TRBV12-3 or TRBV12-4 with TRBJ2-1; D not certain. The CDR3 is made up of 13 amino acids. Trimming removed 2 bases from V and 9 bases from J, with 11 bases in between. The CDR3 region is CASSLRTASEQFF. CDR3 in DNA: TGTGCCAGCAGTTTAAGGACGGCCAGTGAGCAGTTCTTC.

The gene calls are TRBV28 and TRBJ1-1; D gene unclear. Germline values: CDR1 MDHEN, CDR2 SYDVKM. Trimming removed 8 bases at V and 6 bases at J, with 10 bases between. This CDR3 is built from 11 residues. The CDR3 DNA reads as TGTGCCAGCTCGGCCGGGTCTGAAGCTTTCTTT. It yields the protein CASSAGSEAFF.

The V gene is TRBV2, the J gene TRBJ2-2, with TRBD1 as a possible D gene (6 bases). Germline V gene sequence: CDR1 SNHLY, CDR2 FYNNEI. The V and J ends lost 8 bases and 4 bases respectively, with 8 bases between them. This CDR3 is built from 12 residues. In nucleotides, the CDR3 is TGTGCCAGCCAAGGGGGCACCGGGGAGCTGTTTTTT. This translates into CASQGGTGELFF.

The rearrangement joins TRBV5-5 to TRBJ2-5, with TRBD1 identical over 7 bases. Germline CDR1 reads SGHKS; CDR2 reads YYEKEE (reference sequence). CDR3 length: 15 residues. Germline trimming cut 3 bases from V and 4 bases from J; bases unmatched to any gene: 9. In nucleotides, the CDR3 is TGTGCCAGCAGCTCCGAATTGGGACAGTCAGAGACCCAGTACTTC. Its translation: CASSSELGQSETQYF.

This clonotype appeared many times. The chain is built from TRBV20-1 and TRBJ2-6; D is tentatively TRBD1 or TRBD2 (5 bases each). Germline V lookup: CDR1 DFQATT, CDR2 SNEGSKA (reference sequence). The V and J ends lost 3 bases and 0 bases respectively, with 15 bases between them. This CDR3 region has 17 residues. The DNA for the CDR3 is TGCAGTGCTAGTCTCCGGGGCATACTCTCTGGGGCCAACGTCCTGACTTTC. Amino acid sequence: CSASLRGILSGANVLTF.

Points on this clonotype: The final CDR3 position lacks the conserved phenylalanine or tryptophan, pointing to a likely read error. The V call is TRBV18, the J call TRBJ1-3; D perhaps matches TRBD1 (5 bases). Germline V CDR1 and CDR2: KGHSH, LQKENI. Trimming took off 0 bases at V and 7 bases at J, with 16 bases between the two ends. The CDR3 is made up of 16 amino acids. The CDR3 DNA sequence: TGTGCCAGCTCACCACCTCTCCAGGGAAGTAGTAACACCATATATCTT. Translation gives CASSPPLQGSSNTIYL.

The genes are TRBV7-8 and TRBJ2-7; 15 nucleotides match TRBD2. V shed 0 bases and J 2 bases; nucleotides not matched to a gene: 2. Germline lookup yields CDR1 SGHVS and CDR2 FQNEAQ. CDR3 length equals 17 residues. The chain's CDR3 is CASSLAGLAGGAYEQYF. In DNA, the CDR3 is TGTGCCAGCAGCTTAGCCGGACTAGCGGGAGGGGCCTACGAGCAGTACTTC. Using reference TRBV7-8 and TRBJ2-7 for the parts outside the CDR3, the full variable domain is GAGVSQSPRYKVAKRGQDVALRCDPISGHVSLFWYQQALGQGPEFLTYFQNEAQLDKSGLPSDRFFAERPEGSVSTLKIQRTQQEDSAVYLCASSLAGLAGGAYEQYFGPGTRLTVT.

This clonotype was observed at least ten times. This chain connects TRBV28 to TRBJ1-2, with D hard to call. From germline, CDR1 is MDHEN and CDR2 SYDVKM. This CDR3 is 12 amino acids long. The V and J ends lost 9 bases and 3 bases respectively, with 11 bases between them. The CDR3 DNA sequence: TGTGCCAGTCAATTTTTAGACTATGGCTACACCTTC. The encoded protein is CASQFLDYGYTF.

CDR3 in amino acids: CANRFGTGYGYTF. The DNA for the CDR3 is TGTGCCAACAGGTTCGGGACAGGTTATGGCTACACCTTC. This chain links TRBV12-3 or TRBV12-4 with TRBJ1-2, with TRBD1 identical over 8 bases. The CDR3 runs to 13 residues. The J segment lost 5 bases and the V segment lost 10 bases, leaving 9 bases of the junction unmatched.

This clonotype was detected only a few times. The chain recombines TRBV29-1 with TRBJ2-1, with TRBD2 matching over 7 bases. V dropped 6 bases and J dropped 4; count of bases not matched to a gene: 12. Germline CDR1 reads SQVTM; CDR2 reads ANQGSEA. This CDR3 contains 15 residues. CDR3 in amino acids: CSVALGGRAYNEQFF. The DNA of the CDR3 is TGCAGCGTGGCCCTGGGCGGGAGAGCTTACAATGAGCAGTTCTTC.

In its sample, this clonotype was seen many times. The chain employs TRBV28 and TRBJ1-4; tentatively, D is TRBD1 (5 bases). In germline, CDR1 is MDHEN, CDR2 SYDVKM. This CDR3 contains 15 residues. Trimming took off 5 bases at V and 5 bases at J, with 15 bases between the two ends. The CDR3 loop reads CASSPFGAANEKLFF. CDR3 nucleotide sequence: TGTGCCAGCAGTCCCTTCGGGGCGGCAAATGAAAAACTGTTTTTT.

V is TRBV15 and J is TRBJ1-2; D unresolved. The V and J ends lost 0 bases and 4 bases respectively, with 9 bases between them. Germline V gives CDR1 LNHNV, CDR2 YYDKDF (reference sequence). CDR3 size: 14 residues. This chain's CDR3 is CATSREGSAYGYTF. Here the CDR3 DNA reads TGTGCCACCAGCAGAGAGGGCAGTGCCTATGGCTACACCTTC.

This clonotype was seen ten or more times. The V call is TRBV7-3, the J call TRBJ2-1; D may be TRBD2 (6 bases). The CDR3 sequence is 14 residues long. The V gene lost 5 bases and the J gene lost 9 bases, with 17 bases spanning the gap. In germline, CDR1 is SGHTA, CDR2 FQGTGA. For the CDR3, the DNA is TGTGCCAGCAGCGCCCGGACTAAAGGCGGTGAGCAGTTCTTC. It yields the protein CASSARTKGGEQFF.

The chain links TRBV12-2 to TRBJ1-6; the table's D call, TRBD1, has no DNA check behind it. TRBV12-2 is recorded as a pseudogene. The CDR3 spans 15 residues. The CDR3 DNA is TGTGCAAGTCACTTAGTAGGGACAGGAAAGAGGTCCCTCCACTTT. Its protein is CASHLVGTGKRSLHF.

This rearrangement joins TRBV29-1 to TRBJ2-5; 7 bases are a match to TRBD1. The trim removed 7 bases at V and 0 bases at J, leaving 2 bases unmatched. The CDR3 consists of 12 residues. CDR1 and CDR2 from the germline V gene are SQVTM and ANQGSEA. In DNA, the CDR3 is TGCAGCGGGGGACAGTACCAAGAGACCCAGTACTTC. Protein product: CSGGQYQETQYF.

The rearrangement joins TRBV12-3 or TRBV12-4 to TRBJ1-2, with D possibly being TRBD1 (5 bases). V was cut by 0 bases and J by 2 bases, with 10 bases left in between. CDR3 length: 15 residues. The CDR3 DNA follows: TGTGCCAGCAGTTTAGCGCTTCAGGGAAACTATGGCTACACCTTC. Translated: CASSLALQGNYGYTF.

The chain has TRBV7-8 and TRBJ2-3; 9 nucleotides line up with TRBD2. The CDR3 sequence is 15 residues long. The V and J ends lost 0 bases and 5 bases, in that order; junction bases with no gene match: 3. Per germline, CDR1 SGHVS and CDR2 FQNEAQ. The CDR3 spells CASSLASGRIDTQYF. For the CDR3, the DNA is TGTGCCAGCAGCTTAGCTAGCGGGAGAATAGATACGCAGTATTTT. Supplemented by reference TRBV7-8 and TRBJ2-3, the full variable domain reads GAGVSQSPRYKVAKRGQDVALRCDPISGHVSLFWYQQALGQGPEFLTYFQNEAQLDKSGLPSDRFFAERPEGSVSTLKIQRTQQEDSAVYLCASSLASGRIDTQYFGPGTRLTVL.